The present entry profiles one TCR beta chain with its context. What it recognizes is unknown. The data are from a study of vaccination and CD4 T cells after COVID-19. Treatment meaning: approximately 9-day PBMC culture with coronavirus spike peptide pools or control peptides (ViraFEST assay). The CDR3 is made up of 11 amino acids. CDR1 and CDR2 (germline): DFQATT, SNEGSKA (reference sequence). The V end was cut by 7 bases, the J end by 1 base, with 7 bases between. The Oncomine TCR Beta short-read assay sequenced DNA from cultured CD4+ T cells. TCRdb analysed the PCR reads with MiXCR anew, one entry per CDR3 protein. The repertoire includes roughly 14,000 distinct CDR3 sequences, around 60% of them detected once, and approximately 19% sits in the top ten.

The rearrangement joins TRBV20-1 to TRBJ2-5; no firm D call. What was sequenced was CD4+ T cells from blood, cultured in vitro. This clonotype was obtained from a human donor who had recovered from COVID-19. The CDR3 bases are TGCAGTGTTTCAGTCCAAGAGACCCAGTACTTC. Residues: CSVSVQETQYF.